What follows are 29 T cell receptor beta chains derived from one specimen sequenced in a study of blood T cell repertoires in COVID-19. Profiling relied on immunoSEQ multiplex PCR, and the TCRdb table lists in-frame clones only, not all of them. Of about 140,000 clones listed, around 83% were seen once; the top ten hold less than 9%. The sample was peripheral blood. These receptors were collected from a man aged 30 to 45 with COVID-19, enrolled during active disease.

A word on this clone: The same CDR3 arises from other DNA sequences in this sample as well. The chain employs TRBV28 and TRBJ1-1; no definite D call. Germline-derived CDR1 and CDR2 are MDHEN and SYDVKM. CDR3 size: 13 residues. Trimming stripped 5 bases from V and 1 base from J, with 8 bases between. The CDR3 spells CASSPTGNTEAFF. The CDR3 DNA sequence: TGTGCCAGCAGTCCGACGGGGAACACTGAAGCTTTCTTT.

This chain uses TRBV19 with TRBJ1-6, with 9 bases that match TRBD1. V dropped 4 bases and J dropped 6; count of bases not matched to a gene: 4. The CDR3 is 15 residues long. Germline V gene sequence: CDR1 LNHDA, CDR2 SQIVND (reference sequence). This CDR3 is CASSTGTGPNSPLHF. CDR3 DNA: TGTGCCAGTAGTACAGGGACAGGGCCTAATTCACCCCTCCACTTT.

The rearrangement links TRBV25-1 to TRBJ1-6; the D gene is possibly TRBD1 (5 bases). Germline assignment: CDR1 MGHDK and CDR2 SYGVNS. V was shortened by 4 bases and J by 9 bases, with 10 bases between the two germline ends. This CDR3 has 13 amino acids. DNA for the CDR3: TGTGCCAGCAGTGGCAGGGTGAGTTCACCCCTCCACTTT. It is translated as CASSGRVSSPLHF.

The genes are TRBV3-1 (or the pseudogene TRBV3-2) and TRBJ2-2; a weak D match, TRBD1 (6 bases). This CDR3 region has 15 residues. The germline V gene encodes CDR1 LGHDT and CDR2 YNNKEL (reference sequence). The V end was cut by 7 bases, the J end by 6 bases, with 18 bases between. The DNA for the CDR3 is TGTGCCAGCAACCACCGGACAGAGAAACCCGGGGAGCTGTTTTTT. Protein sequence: CASNHRTEKPGELFF.

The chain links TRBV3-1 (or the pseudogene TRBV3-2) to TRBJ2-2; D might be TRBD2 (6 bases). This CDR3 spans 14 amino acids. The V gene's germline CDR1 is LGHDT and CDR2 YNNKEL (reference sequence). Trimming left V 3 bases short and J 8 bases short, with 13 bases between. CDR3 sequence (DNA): TGTGCCAGCAGCCAGATAGCGGAGTCAGGGGAGCTGTTTTTT. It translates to CASSQIAESGELFF.

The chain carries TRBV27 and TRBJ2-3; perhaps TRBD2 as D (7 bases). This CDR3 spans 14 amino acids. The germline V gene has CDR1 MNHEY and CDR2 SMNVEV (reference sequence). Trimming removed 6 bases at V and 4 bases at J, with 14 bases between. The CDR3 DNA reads TGTGCCAGCAGCCAAGGGGGGGGCGCAGATACGCAGTATTTT. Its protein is CASSQGGGADTQYF.

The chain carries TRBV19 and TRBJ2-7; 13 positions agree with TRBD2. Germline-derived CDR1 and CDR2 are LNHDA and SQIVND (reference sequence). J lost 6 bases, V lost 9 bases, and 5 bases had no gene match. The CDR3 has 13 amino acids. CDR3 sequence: CASRLAGGLEQYF. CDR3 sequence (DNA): TGTGCCAGCAGACTAGCGGGAGGTCTCGAGCAGTACTTC.

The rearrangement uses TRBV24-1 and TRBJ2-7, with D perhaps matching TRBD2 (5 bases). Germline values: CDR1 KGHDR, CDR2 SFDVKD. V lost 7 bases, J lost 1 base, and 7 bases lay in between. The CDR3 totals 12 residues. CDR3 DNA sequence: TGTGCCACCAGGAGAGGGTCCTACGAGCAGTACTTC. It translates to CATRRGSYEQYF.

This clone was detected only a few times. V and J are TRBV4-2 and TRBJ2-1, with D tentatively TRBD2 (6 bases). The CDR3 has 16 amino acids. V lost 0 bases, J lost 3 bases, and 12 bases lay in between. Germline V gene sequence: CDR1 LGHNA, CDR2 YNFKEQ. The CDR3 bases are TGTGCCAGCAGCCAAGATTACGGGAGCGGCTACAATGAGCAGTTCTTC. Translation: CASSQDYGSGYNEQFF.

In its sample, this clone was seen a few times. The CDR3 region is CASSPALAGDYEQYF. CDR3 in DNA: TGCGCCAGCAGCCCCGCTCTAGCGGGAGACTACGAGCAGTACTTC. V is TRBV4-1 and J is TRBJ2-7, with 10 bases aligning to TRBD2. The CDR3 loop spans 15 amino acids. Per the germline V gene, CDR1 is MGHRA and CDR2 is YSYEKL. After removal of 4 bases from V and 3 bases from J, the junction contained 6 bases not matched to a gene.

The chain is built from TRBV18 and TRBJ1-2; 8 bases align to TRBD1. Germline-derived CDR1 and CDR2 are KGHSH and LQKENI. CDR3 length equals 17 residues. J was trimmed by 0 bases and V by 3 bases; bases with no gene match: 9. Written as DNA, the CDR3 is TGTGCCAGCTCACCCCTTACAGGGGGGGACTCTAACTATGGCTACACCTTC. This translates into CASSPLTGGDSNYGYTF.

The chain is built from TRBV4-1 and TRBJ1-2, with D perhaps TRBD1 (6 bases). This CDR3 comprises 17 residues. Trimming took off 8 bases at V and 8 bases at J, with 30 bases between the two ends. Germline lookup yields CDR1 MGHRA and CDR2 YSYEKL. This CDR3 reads CASALTGTIRAFGGYTF. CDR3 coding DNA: TGCGCCAGCGCCCTAACCGGGACAATCAGGGCATTTGGGGGCTACACCTTC.

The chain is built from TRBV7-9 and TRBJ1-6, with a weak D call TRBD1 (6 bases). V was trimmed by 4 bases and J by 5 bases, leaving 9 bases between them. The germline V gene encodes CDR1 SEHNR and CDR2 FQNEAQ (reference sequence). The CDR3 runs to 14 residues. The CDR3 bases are TGTGCCAGCAGCTCGGACAGTAATAATTCACCCCTCCACTTT. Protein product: CASSSDSNNSPLHF.

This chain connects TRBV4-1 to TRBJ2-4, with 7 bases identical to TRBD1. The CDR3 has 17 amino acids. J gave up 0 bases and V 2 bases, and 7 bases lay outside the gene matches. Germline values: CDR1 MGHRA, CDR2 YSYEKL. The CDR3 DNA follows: TGCGCCAGCAGCCAACCAGGACAGGCGCTAGCCAAAAACATTCAGTACTTC. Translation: CASSQPGQALAKNIQYF.

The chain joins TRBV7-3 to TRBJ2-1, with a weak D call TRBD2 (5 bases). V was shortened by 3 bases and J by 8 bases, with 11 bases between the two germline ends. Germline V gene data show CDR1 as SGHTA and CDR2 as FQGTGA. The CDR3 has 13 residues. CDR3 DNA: TGTGCCAGCAGCTTTGACTCGCGGGATGAGCAGTTCTTC. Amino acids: CASSFDSRDEQFF. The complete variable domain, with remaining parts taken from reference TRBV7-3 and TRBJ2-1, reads GAGVSQTPSNKVTEKGKYVELRCDPISGHTALYWYRQSLGQGPEFLIYFQGTGAADDSGLPNDRFFAVRPEGSVSTLKIQRTERGDSAVYLCASSFDSRDEQFFGPGTRLTVL.

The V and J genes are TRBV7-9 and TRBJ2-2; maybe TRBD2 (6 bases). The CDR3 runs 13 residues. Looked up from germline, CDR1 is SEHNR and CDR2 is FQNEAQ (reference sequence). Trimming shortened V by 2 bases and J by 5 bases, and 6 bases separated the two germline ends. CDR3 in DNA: TGTGCCAGCAGCTTACTAGCGACCGGGGAGCTGTTTTTT. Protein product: CASSLLATGELFF.

CDR3 coding DNA: TGTGCCTGGAGTCCAGGTGGATCACCCCTCCACTTT. As protein: CAWSPGGSPLHF. J is TRBJ1-6 and V is TRBV30; D unresolved. The CDR3 length is 12 residues. In germline, CDR1 is GTSNPN, CDR2 SVGIG (reference sequence). V lost 2 bases and J lost 10, with 9 bases in between.

As DNA, the CDR3 is TGTGCCAGCAGCCCGACCCTTAGCGACAGGGGGCGTAAAAACACCATATATTTT. This encodes CASSPTLSDRGRKNTIYF. The chain recombines TRBV5-6 with TRBJ1-3, with TRBD1 identical over 10 bases. V shed 4 bases, J shed 6 bases, and the junction held 16 bases outside the gene matches. The V gene's germline CDR1 is SGHDT and CDR2 YYEEEE. The length of the CDR3 is 18 residues.

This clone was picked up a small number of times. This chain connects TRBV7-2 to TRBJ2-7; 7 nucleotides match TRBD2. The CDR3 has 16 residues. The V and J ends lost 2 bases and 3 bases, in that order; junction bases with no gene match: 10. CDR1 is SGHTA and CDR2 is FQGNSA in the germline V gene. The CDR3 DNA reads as TGTGCCAGCAGCTTATCTTCTAGCGGTTACCTCTACGAGCAGTACTTC. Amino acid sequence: CASSLSSSGYLYEQYF.

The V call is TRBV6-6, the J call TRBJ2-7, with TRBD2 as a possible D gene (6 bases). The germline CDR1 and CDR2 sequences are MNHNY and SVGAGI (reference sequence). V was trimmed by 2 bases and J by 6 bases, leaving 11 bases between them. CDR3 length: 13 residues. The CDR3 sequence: CASSYKREIEQYF. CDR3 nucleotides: TGTGCCAGCAGTTACAAACGGGAGATCGAGCAGTACTTC.

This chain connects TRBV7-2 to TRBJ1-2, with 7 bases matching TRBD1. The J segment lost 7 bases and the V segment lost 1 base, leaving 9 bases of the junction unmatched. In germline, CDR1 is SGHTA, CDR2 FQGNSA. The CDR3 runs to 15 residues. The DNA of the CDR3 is TGTGCCAGCAGCTTAGATGGCAGGGGGTATTTTGGCTACACCTTC. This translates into CASSLDGRGYFGYTF.

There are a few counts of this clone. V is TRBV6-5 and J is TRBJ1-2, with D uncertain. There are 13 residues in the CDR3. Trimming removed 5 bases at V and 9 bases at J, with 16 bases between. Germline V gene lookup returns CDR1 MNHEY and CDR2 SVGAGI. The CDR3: CASSLSPTKSYTF. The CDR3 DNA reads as TGTGCCAGCAGTCTAAGCCCGACAAAAAGCTACACCTTC.

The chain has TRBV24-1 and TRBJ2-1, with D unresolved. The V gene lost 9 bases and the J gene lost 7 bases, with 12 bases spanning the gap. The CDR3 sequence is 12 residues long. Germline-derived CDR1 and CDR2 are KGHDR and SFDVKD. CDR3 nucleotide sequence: TGTGCCACCTCCAAAAGCTCAAATGAGCAGTTCTTC. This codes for CATSKSSNEQFF.

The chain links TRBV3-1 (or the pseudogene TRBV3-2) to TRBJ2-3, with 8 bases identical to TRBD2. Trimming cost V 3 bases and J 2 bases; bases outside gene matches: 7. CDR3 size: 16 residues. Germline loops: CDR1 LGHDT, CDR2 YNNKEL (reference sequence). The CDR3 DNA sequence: TGTGCCAGCAGCCAGAGGCCCGGGAGGGTCACAGATACGCAGTATTTT. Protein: CASSQRPGRVTDTQYF.

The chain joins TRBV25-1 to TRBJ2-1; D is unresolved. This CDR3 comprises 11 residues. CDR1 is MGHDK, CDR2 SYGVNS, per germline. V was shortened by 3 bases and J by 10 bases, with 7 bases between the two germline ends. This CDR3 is CASSDGWEQFF. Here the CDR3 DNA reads TGTGCCAGCAGTGACGGGTGGGAGCAGTTCTTC.

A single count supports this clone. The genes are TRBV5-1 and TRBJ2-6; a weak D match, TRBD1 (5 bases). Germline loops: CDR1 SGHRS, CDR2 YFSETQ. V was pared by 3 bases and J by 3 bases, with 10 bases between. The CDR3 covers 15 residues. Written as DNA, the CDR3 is TGCGCCAGCAGCTCTACAGGCGGTGGGGCCAACGTCCTGACTTTC. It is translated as CASSSTGGGANVLTF.

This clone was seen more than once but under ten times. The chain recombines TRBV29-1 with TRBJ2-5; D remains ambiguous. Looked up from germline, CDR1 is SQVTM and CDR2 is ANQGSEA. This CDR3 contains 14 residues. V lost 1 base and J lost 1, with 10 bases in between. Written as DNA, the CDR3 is TGCAGCGTTGAAGTTTGGGCCAGCCAAGAGACCCAGTACTTC. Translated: CSVEVWASQETQYF.

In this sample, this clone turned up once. CDR3 nucleotide sequence: TGTGCCAGCAGTCGAGCCGGGACTAGGACCAATGAGCAGTTCTTC. It is translated as CASSRAGTRTNEQFF. The J gene is TRBJ2-1, the V gene TRBV7-9, with 8 bases identical to TRBD2. Looked up from germline, CDR1 is SEHNR and CDR2 is FQNEAQ (reference sequence). V lost 6 bases and J lost 6; bases outside the gene matches: 10. The CDR3 extends over 15 amino acids. Full variable domain (missing parts from reference TRBV7-9 and TRBJ2-1): DTGVSQNPRHKITKRGQNVTFRCDPISEHNRLYWYRQTLGQGPEFLTYFQNEAQLEKSRLLSDRFSAERPKGSFSTLEIQRTEQGDSAMYLCASSRAGTRTNEQFFGPGTRLTVL.

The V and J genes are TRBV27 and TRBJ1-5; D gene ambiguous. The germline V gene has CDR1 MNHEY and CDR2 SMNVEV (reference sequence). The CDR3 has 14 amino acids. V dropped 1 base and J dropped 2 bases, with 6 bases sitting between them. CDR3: CASSLYSGNQPQHF. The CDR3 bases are TGTGCCAGCAGTTTATACAGTGGCAATCAGCCCCAGCATTTT.